A selection of T cell receptor beta chains follows, all from one sample in a study of T cell repertoires in cytomegalovirus infection. What these receptors recognize is not known. Via MiXCR, TCRdb re-called the reads, giving one row per CDR3 protein. The table records about 71,000 distinct CDR3 sequences, approximately 22% of them present only once. The material was CD8+ T cells from cultured PBMCs, obtained from culture after CMV antigen stimulation. These receptors were collected from a human donor in good health (CMV status not recorded). Some clones in this sample may be carry-over from other donors' samples. CDR3s include the opening cysteine and the closing phenylalanine or tryptophan. Fields, in order: D gene, J gene, V gene, CDR3 length, clone size, CDR3 protein, CDR3 DNA. D genes are given only for firm matches. Not every row has a clone size; where given, it reads once, few, many or a size class.

>NA|TRBJ1-4|TRBV4-2|16|NA
CASSRRRTGPNEKLFF
TGTGCCAGCAGCCGCCGACGGACTGGACCGAATGAAAAACTGTTTTTT
>NA|TRBJ2-4|TRBV5-1|13|NA
CASSLGGESIQYF
TGCGCCAGCAGCTTGGGGGGGGAATCCATTCAGTACTTC
>TRBD1|TRBJ2-5|TRBV10-2|15|NA
CASSSYGTGGETQYF
TGCGCCAGCAGTTCCTATGGGACAGGGGGGGAGACCCAGTACTTC
>TRBD2|TRBJ2-1|TRBV12-3/TRBV12-4|15|once
CASSLGSGIYNEQFF
TGTGCCAGCAGCCTGGGAAGCGGGATATACAATGAGCAGTTCTTC
>TRBD2|TRBJ2-3|TRBV7-8|15|NA
CASRGGRARTDTQYF
TGTGCCAGCAGAGGCGGGAGGGCGAGGACGGATACGCAGTATTTT
>TRBD2|TRBJ2-3|TRBV11-3|15|NA
CASSSLTSGVDTQYF
TGTGCCAGCAGCTCCTTAACTAGCGGGGTCGATACGCAGTATTTT
>TRBD2|TRBJ2-7|TRBV7-9|15|NA
CASSPGLAGTYEQYF
TGTGCCAGCAGCCCTGGACTAGCGGGAACCTACGAGCAGTACTTC
>NA|TRBJ2-5|TRBV4-1|14|few
CASSYWQNQETQYF
TGCGCCAGCAGTTATTGGCAGAACCAAGAGACCCAGTACTTC
>NA|TRBJ2-7|TRBV29-1|13|NA
CSVLWGNRYEQYF
TGCAGCGTTCTATGGGGGAACCGCTACGAGCAGTACTTC
>NA|TRBJ2-1|TRBV9|15|many
CASSPRRHSYNEQFF
TGTGCCAGCAGCCCCCGACGACACTCCTACAATGAGCAGTTCTTC
>NA|TRBJ2-1|TRBV7-8|15|NA
CASSARQGSYNEQFF
TGTGCCAGCAGCGCCAGGCAGGGCTCCTACAATGAGCAGTTCTTC
>NA|TRBJ1-1|TRBV7-2|17|NA
CASIPSGTEFMNTEAFF
TGTGCCAGCATCCCCAGCGGGACGGAGTTCATGAACACTGAAGCTTTCTTT
>TRBD1|TRBJ2-7|TRBV7-2|15|many
CASSPTGQGNYEQYF
TGTGCCAGCAGCCCCACCGGACAGGGTAACTACGAGCAGTACTTC
>TRBD2|TRBJ2-3|TRBV2|13|NA
CAASGGDTDTQYF
TGTGCCGCTAGCGGGGGGGACACAGATACGCAGTATTTT
>TRBD2|TRBJ2-1|TRBV12-3/TRBV12-4|16|NA
CASSFLAGGPYNEQFF
TGTGCCAGCAGCTTCCTAGCGGGGGGGCCCTACAATGAGCAGTTCTTC
>NA|TRBJ2-7|TRBV7-9|13|NA
CASSTRGGYEQYF
TGTGCCAGCAGTACCAGAGGGGGCTACGAGCAGTACTTC
>TRBD1|TRBJ1-1|TRBV7-8|17|NA
CASSLAPGQDRIPEAFF
TGTGCCAGCAGCTTAGCCCCTGGACAGGATCGGATCCCTGAAGCTTTCTTT
>TRBD2|TRBJ2-1|TRBV6-1|15|NA
CASSELAGIYNEQFF
TGTGCCAGCAGTGAACTAGCGGGGATTTACAATGAGCAGTTCTTC
>NA|TRBJ2-2|TRBV7-2|14|many
CASSSQGWAGELFF
TGTGCCAGCAGCTCACAGGGTTGGGCCGGGGAGCTGTTTTTT
>NA|TRBJ1-6|TRBV6-5|13|NA
CASSYSSVSPLHF
TGTGCCAGCAGTTACTCGAGTGTTTCACCCCTCCACTTT
>NA|TRBJ1-1|TRBV7-8|15|few
CASSTRTLMNTEAFF
TGTGCCAGCAGCACCCGGACACTTATGAACACTGAAGCTTTCTTT
>TRBD1|TRBJ2-5|TRBV19|14|NA
CASSIRQGVETQYF
TGTGCCAGTAGTATAAGGCAGGGGGTAGAGACCCAGTACTTC
>NA|TRBJ1-1|TRBV19|11|few
CASSMDPEAFF
TGTGCCAGTAGTATGGATCCTGAAGCTTTCTTT
>NA|TRBJ1-6|TRBV7-2|12|few
CASSLHGRALHF
TGTGCCAGCAGCTTACACGGGAGGGCCCTCCACTTT
>NA|TRBJ1-2|TRBV7-9|15|NA
CASSLAGDIRYGYTF
TGTGCCAGCAGCTTAGCAGGGGACATACGCTATGGCTACACCTTC
>NA|TRBJ1-1|TRBV6-5|15|NA
CASSYSRGAGTEAFF
TGTGCCAGCAGTTACTCGAGGGGCGCGGGCACTGAAGCTTTCTTT
>NA|TRBJ2-7|TRBV7-6|13|few
CASSLGRANEQYF
TGTGCCAGCAGCTTGGGCAGGGCGAACGAGCAGTACTTC
>TRBD1|TRBJ2-3|TRBV7-2|16|NA
CASSPTDRAATDTQYF
TGTGCCAGCAGCCCGACGGACAGGGCGGCCACAGATACGCAGTATTTT
>NA|TRBJ1-5|TRBV6-2/TRBV6-3|17|NA
CASSAILTRYSNQPQHF
TGTGCCAGCAGCGCTATTTTAACACGTTATAGCAATCAGCCCCAGCATTTT
>NA|TRBJ1-4|TRBV7-2|15|NA
CASSTYWATNEKLFF
TGTGCCAGCAGCACCTACTGGGCAACTAATGAAAAACTGTTTTTT
>TRBD2|TRBJ2-7|TRBV7-9|17|few
CASSPPGGFRESYEQYF
TGTGCCAGCAGCCCACCCGGGGGGTTTCGGGAATCCTACGAGCAGTACTTC
>NA|TRBJ1-1|TRBV20-1|13|NA
CSASPPGYTEAFF
TGCAGTGCTTCCCCACCGGGCTACACTGAAGCTTTCTTT
>TRBD1|TRBJ1-5|TRBV27|14|few
CASRPGQNNQPQHF
TGTGCCAGCAGGCCGGGACAGAACAATCAGCCCCAGCATTTT
>NA|TRBJ1-4|TRBV7-2|14|few
CASSSPGQREKLFF
TGTGCCAGCAGCTCCCCGGGACAACGTGAAAAACTGTTTTTT
>NA|TRBJ2-3|TRBV27|12|few
CASSSNPDTQYF
TGTGCCAGCAGTTCCAACCCAGATACGCAGTATTTT
>TRBD2|TRBJ2-5|TRBV7-2|14|few
CASSPDGGGETQYF
TGTGCCAGCAGCCCCGACGGGGGGGGAGAGACCCAGTACTTC
>NA|TRBJ1-2|TRBV6-6|14|NA
CASSYGAGRNGYTF
TGTGCCAGCAGTTATGGAGCAGGACGGAATGGCTACACCTTC
>NA|TRBJ2-3|TRBV6-1|12|NA
CASSVGMDTQYF
TGTGCCAGCAGTGTAGGCATGGATACGCAGTATTTT
>TRBD1|TRBJ1-2|TRBV6-2/TRBV6-3|13|few
CATEGQVDYGYTF
TGTGCCACCGAGGGACAGGTGGACTATGGCTACACCTTC
>TRBD1|TRBJ1-1|TRBV6-5|16|few
CASSYSGEGAKSEAFF
TGTGCCAGCAGTTACTCGGGGGAGGGGGCGAAGTCTGAAGCTTTCTTT
>NA|TRBJ1-1|TRBV7-6|15|NA
CASSAPGGVNTEAFF
TGTGCCAGCAGCGCCCCTGGGGGGGTGAACACTGAAGCTTTCTTT